The clone carrying this T cell receptor (beta chain) was picked up many times. Its cognate antigen is unknown. This record belongs to a study of neurological immune-mediated disorders. Study-wide findings and caveats: No sharing of CDR3 amino acid sequences was observed among expanded clones across subjects, suggesting private repertoires in all groups.

V lost 5 bases to trimming and J lost 14 bases, with 31 bases between them. CDR1 is SGHTA and CDR2 is FQGNSA in the germline V gene. This CDR3 is built from 18 residues. As for the cDNA, it was generated by 5'RACE with 10-nucleotide random UMIs. TCRdb used MiXCR to reprocess the 5' RACE reads, holding one entry per CDR3 protein. The table records some 37,000 distinct CDR3 sequences, around 10% of them present only once. The source material was PBMCs. The chain joins TRBV7-2 to TRBJ1-6; tentative D call: TRBD1 (5 bases). The clonotype originates from a woman in her twenties or thirties with HTLV-1-associated myelopathy (HAM/TSP). The CDR3 loop is CASSQIVGSGTRFWALHF. The CDR3 nucleotides are TGTGCCAGCAGCCAAATAGTGGGCAGCGGGACCCGATTCTGGGCCCTCCACTTT. Full variable domain (outside the CDR3, taken from reference TRBV7-2 and TRBJ1-6): GAGVSQSPSNKVTEKGKDVELRCDPISGHTALYWYRQSLGQGLEFLIYFQGNSAPDKSGLPSDRFSAERTGGSVSTLTIQRTQQEDSAVYLCASSQIVGSGTRFWALHFGNGTRLTVT.